One sample yielded the 18 T cell receptor beta chains listed below, sequenced in a study of cytomegalovirus exposure and HLA in healthy donors. With 60 Vbeta and 13 Jbeta primers, the PCR was carried out. Repertoires were generated with immunoSEQ multiplex PCR, while TCRdb's copy carries only in-frame clones and drops some. The sample has approximately 190,000 clones, 87% seen once. Material: PBMCs. These receptors came from a boy aged 2 to 10 in good health and CMV-seronegative.

V usage is TRBV27 and J usage is TRBJ2-3; possible D gene TRBD1, 6 bases. Trimming removed 5 bases from V and 4 bases from J, with 16 bases in between. The CDR3 length is 15 residues. CDR1 is MNHEY and CDR2 is SMNVEV in the germline V gene (reference sequence). The CDR3 nucleotides are TGTGCCAGCAGTGCCGCGATGGGGGCGGCAGATACGCAGTATTTT. Amino acid sequence: CASSAAMGAADTQYF.

CDR3 coding DNA: TGTGCCAGCAGCTCCTCAGTGAACACTGAAGCTTTCTTT. Amino acid sequence: CASSSSVNTEAFF. The chain is built from TRBV5-4 and TRBJ1-1; D remains unclear. V lost 3 bases and J lost 0, with 6 bases in between. The CDR3 loop spans 13 amino acids. CDR1 is SGHNT and CDR2 is YYREEE in the germline V gene (reference sequence).

The V call is TRBV25-1, the J call TRBJ2-5; D gene unclear. The J call is uncertain, as TRBJ2-7 better fits the DNA end. In germline, CDR1 is MGHDK, CDR2 SYGVNS. The CDR3 runs to 16 residues. The CDR3 spells CASSTTLTYSSYEQYF. DNA for the CDR3: TGTGCCAGCAGTACCACCCTGACTTATAGCTCCTACGAGCAGTACTTC.

The V gene is TRBV5-6, the J gene TRBJ1-4, with D uncertain. Trimming removed 0 bases at V and 5 bases at J, with 14 bases between. The CDR3 length is 16 residues. The V gene's germline CDR1 is SGHDT and CDR2 YYEEEE. The CDR3 nucleotides read TGTGCCAGCAGCTTGGCCCGGGAGGGATTAAATGAAAAACTGTTTTTT. This encodes CASSLAREGLNEKLFF.

This sequence joins TRBV14 and TRBJ2-5; D not resolved. The J call may be in error: the DNA end matches TRBJ2-7 better. From germline, CDR1 is SGHDN and CDR2 FVKESK. The CDR3 is made up of 13 amino acids. CDR3 loop: CASSQAVAYEQYF. CDR3 bases: TGTGCCAGCAGCCAAGCGGTAGCTTACGAGCAGTACTTC.

This chain links TRBV5-4 with TRBJ1-1; D gene uncertain. The V end was cut by 5 bases, the J end by 5 bases, with 16 bases between. This CDR3 has 14 amino acids. Germline CDR1 SGHNT, CDR2 YYREEE (reference sequence). For the CDR3, the DNA is TGTGCCAGCAGACGTCCGGGAGATTCGACTGAAGCTTTCTTT. As protein: CASRRPGDSTEAFF.

The chain carries TRBV28 and TRBJ2-1, with 7 bases lining up with TRBD2. The CDR3 has 17 residues. Losses at the gene ends were 6 bases for V and 3 bases for J; bases not matched to a gene: 14. Germline V gene sequence: CDR1 MDHEN, CDR2 SYDVKM. This CDR3 reads CASSPPFGSGFYNEQFF. CDR3 in DNA: TGTGCCAGCAGCCCTCCTTTTGGTAGCGGGTTCTACAATGAGCAGTTCTTC. The whole variable domain, remainder taken from reference TRBV28 and TRBJ2-1, is DVKVTQSSRYLVKRTGEKVFLECVQDMDHENMFWYRQDPGLGLRLIYFSYDVKMKEKGDIPEGYSVSREKKERFSLILESASTNQTSMYLCASSPPFGSGFYNEQFFGPGTRLTVL.

This clone was seen a few times. The chain employs TRBV4-1 and TRBJ2-4, with D perhaps TRBD2 (5 bases). The CDR3 is 15 amino acids. Trimming removed 4 bases from V and 6 bases from J, with 16 bases in between. Germline loops: CDR1 MGHRA, CDR2 YSYEKL. CDR3 nucleotide sequence: TGCGCCAGCAGCCCTCGTTACGAGGGATTAAACATTCAGTACTTC. Translating gives CASSPRYEGLNIQYF.

The chain joins TRBV9 to TRBJ2-1; possible D gene TRBD2, 6 bases. This CDR3 contains 17 residues. V lost 3 bases and J lost 5, with 21 bases in between. Germline V gene lookup returns CDR1 SGDLS and CDR2 YYNGEE. CDR3 nucleotides: TGTGCCAGCAGCGAGGGGAGGTCGACATATTCTGACAATGAGCAGTTCTTC. This codes for CASSEGRSTYSDNEQFF.

The chain employs TRBV13 and TRBJ1-2, with no clear D. Looked up from germline, CDR1 is PRHDT and CDR2 is FYEKMQ (reference sequence). Trimming removed 0 bases at V and 4 bases at J, with 12 bases between. The CDR3 sequence is 15 residues long. For the CDR3, the DNA is TGTGCCAGCAGCTTAGGGCAGGATAAGATCTATGGCTACACCTTC. Residues: CASSLGQDKIYGYTF.

V usage is TRBV27 and J usage is TRBJ1-5; D gene ambiguous. V lost 11 bases, J lost 3 bases, and 11 bases lay in between. Germline values: CDR1 MNHEY, CDR2 SMNVEV (reference sequence). The CDR3 runs to 12 residues. CDR3 region: CASARVNQPQHF. CDR3 sequence (DNA): TGTGCCTCTGCGAGGGTCAATCAGCCCCAGCATTTT.

The genes are TRBV7-9 and TRBJ2-3; TRBD2 matches at 10 bases. The ends lost 4 bases at V and 6 bases at J; junction bases unmatched: 7. Germline CDR1 is SEHNR and CDR2 is FQNEAQ (reference sequence). The CDR3 totals 15 residues. CDR3 region: CASSSLAGGVDTQYF. DNA for the CDR3: TGTGCCAGCAGCTCATTAGCGGGGGGCGTGGATACGCAGTATTTT.

J is TRBJ1-3 and V is TRBV29-1, with D possibly being TRBD1 (5 bases). In germline, CDR1 is SQVTM, CDR2 ANQGSEA. The CDR3 runs 14 residues. V was trimmed by 3 bases and J by 1 base, leaving 10 bases between them. CDR3 sequence reads: CSVDGGGSGNTIYF. CDR3 nucleotides: TGCAGCGTTGATGGGGGGGGGTCTGGAAACACCATATATTTT.

V and J are TRBV25-1 and TRBJ2-3; 7 nucleotides align to TRBD1. From germline, CDR1 is MGHDK and CDR2 SYGVNS. The ends lost 3 bases at V and 3 bases at J; junction bases unmatched: 12. The CDR3 spans 17 residues. CDR3 DNA: TGTGCCAGCAGTGATACAATGAGGGGGCAGTGGACAGATACGCAGTATTTT. Encoded protein: CASSDTMRGQWTDTQYF.

The CDR3 loop is CASSYGTAITFEAFF. DNA of the CDR3: TGTGCCAGCAGTTACGGGACAGCAATAACCTTTGAAGCTTTCTTT. The rearrangement links TRBV6-5 to TRBJ1-1; TRBD1 aligns across 7 bases. Germline V gene lookup returns CDR1 MNHEY and CDR2 SVGAGI. V trimming: 2 bases; J trimming: 7 bases; junction bases outside the gene matches: 10. This CDR3 spans 15 amino acids.

This sequence joins TRBV28 and TRBJ1-2; possible D gene TRBD1, 6 bases. V lost 5 bases, J lost 2 bases, and 9 bases lay in between. CDR3 length: 13 residues. The V gene's germline CDR1 is MDHEN and CDR2 SYDVKM. This chain's CDR3 is CASSQGLNYGYTF. The CDR3 DNA is TGTGCCAGCAGTCAGGGGCTGAACTATGGCTACACCTTC.

The rearrangement joins TRBV7-2 to TRBJ2-7; D may be TRBD1 (6 bases). V was shortened by 5 bases and J by 3 bases, with 11 bases between the two germline ends. The CDR3 loop spans 13 amino acids. Germline V gives CDR1 SGHTA, CDR2 FQGNSA. The CDR3 DNA reads as TGTGCCAGCAGCCGTACAGGGAACTACGAGCAGTACTTC. Translating it yields CASSRTGNYEQYF. Together with reference TRBV7-2 and TRBJ2-7, the CDR3 gives the full variable domain: GAGVSQSPSNKVTEKGKDVELRCDPISGHTALYWYRQSLGQGLEFLIYFQGNSAPDKSGLPSDRFSAERTGGSVSTLTIQRTQQEDSAVYLCASSRTGNYEQYFGPGTRLTVT.

The chain combines TRBV6-4 with TRBJ1-1, with D unresolved. CDR1 is MRHNA and CDR2 is SNTAGT in the germline V gene. This CDR3 comprises 12 residues. The V gene lost 0 bases and the J gene lost 9 bases, with 8 bases spanning the gap. Here the CDR3 DNA reads TGTGCCAGCAGTGACTCTGGAGGGAAAGCTTTCTTT. Amino acid sequence: CASSDSGGKAFF.